This T cell receptor (beta chain) is from a study of blood T cell repertoires in COVID-19. Overall study context: Spain, Italy and the United States supplied samples that represented acute and convalescent COVID-19. PBMCs, B-cell-depleted T cells, or T cells provided the cDNA or gDNA that made up the material.

Seattle enrolled patients during active infection and tracked them longitudinally. In the original processing: How many nucleated cells were present was estimated from reference gene primer amplification. The table came from immunoSEQ multiplex PCR; TCRdb's copy has only in-frame clones and leaves some out. That table supplies the V and J calls and clone size; D and trimming were determined from the DNA. The repertoire holds 210,000 or so clones, with approximately 85% as singletons. This CDR3 spans 13 amino acids. Trimming cost V 5 bases and J 6 bases; bases outside gene matches: 5. Looked up from germline, CDR1 is SNHLY and CDR2 is FYNNEI.

The sequencing input was peripheral blood. This chain connects TRBV2 to TRBJ1-1, with 8 bases fitting TRBD1. This receptor was identified in a man aged 50 to 60 with COVID-19, enrolled during active disease. In DNA, the CDR3 is TGTGCCAGCAGTCTGGACAGGGTCTCTGAAGCTTTCTTT. Its protein product is CASSLDRVSEAFF. The full variable domain, its missing parts supplied by reference TRBV2 and TRBJ1-1, is EPEVTQTPSHQVTQMGQEVILRCVPISNHLYFYWYRQILGQKVEFLVSFYNNEISEKSEIFDDQFSVERPDGSNFTLKIRSTKLEDSAMYFCASSLDRVSEAFFGQGTRLTVV.